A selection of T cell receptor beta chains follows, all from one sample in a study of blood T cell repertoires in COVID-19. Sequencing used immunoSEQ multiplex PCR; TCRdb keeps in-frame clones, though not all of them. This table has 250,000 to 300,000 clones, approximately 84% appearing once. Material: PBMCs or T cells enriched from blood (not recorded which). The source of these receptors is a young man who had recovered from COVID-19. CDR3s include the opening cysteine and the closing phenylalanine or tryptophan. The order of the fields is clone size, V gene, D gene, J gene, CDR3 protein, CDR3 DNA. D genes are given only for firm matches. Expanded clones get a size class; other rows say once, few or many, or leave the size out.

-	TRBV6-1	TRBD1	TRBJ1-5	CASSVRLGGPNQPQHF	TGTGCCAGCAGTGTTAGATTAGGGGGCCCTAATCAGCCCCAGCATTTT
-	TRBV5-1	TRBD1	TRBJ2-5	CASSPFLGTVEETQYF	TGCGCCAGCAGCCCCTTCCTTGGGACAGTTGAAGAGACCCAGTACTTC
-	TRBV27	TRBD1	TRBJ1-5	CASRSEGAPRGQPQHF	TGTGCCAGCAGGTCGGAGGGGGCGCCAAGGGGTCAGCCCCAGCATTTT
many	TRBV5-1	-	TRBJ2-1	CASSLVGDEQFF	TGCGCCAGCAGCTTGGTGGGAGATGAGCAGTTCTTC
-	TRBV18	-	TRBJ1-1	CASSPESQGYTEAFF	TGTGCCAGCTCACCAGAGAGTCAGGGGTACACTGAAGCTTTCTTT
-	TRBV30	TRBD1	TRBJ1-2	CAWAPGQPSSYTF	TGTGCCTGGGCTCCGGGACAGCCATCAAGCTACACCTTC
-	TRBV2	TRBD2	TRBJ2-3	CASSEQPMGLAEGTDTQYF	TGTGCCAGCAGTGAACAACCGATGGGACTAGCGGAGGGGACAGATACGCAGTATTTT
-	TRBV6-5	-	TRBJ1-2	CASRRDKGQGGYTF	TGTGCCAGCAGACGGGACAAGGGACAAGGGGGCTACACCTTC
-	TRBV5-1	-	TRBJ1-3	CASSPEGSSGNTIYF	TGCGCCAGCAGCCCGGAGGGCTCGTCTGGAAACACCATATATTTT
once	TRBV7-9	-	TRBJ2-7	CASSQGTRYEQYF	TGTGCCAGCAGCCAGGGGACAAGGTACGAGCAGTACTTC
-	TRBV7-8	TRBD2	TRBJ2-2	CASSLVFSGGAGELFF	TGTGCCAGCAGCTTAGTTTTTAGCGGGGGGGCCGGGGAGCTGTTTTTT
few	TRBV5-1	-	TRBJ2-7	CASRDSSSYEQYF	TGCGCCAGCAGGGACAGCAGCTCCTACGAGCAGTACTTC
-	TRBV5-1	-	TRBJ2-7	CASSLGQASYEQYF	TGCGCCAGCAGCTTGGGGCAGGCCTCCTACGAGCAGTACTTC
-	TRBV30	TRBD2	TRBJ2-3	CAWSHGTSADTQYF	TGTGCCTGGAGCCACGGCACTAGCGCAGATACGCAGTATTTT
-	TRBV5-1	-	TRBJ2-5	CASSLGAGKETQYF	TGCGCCAGCAGCTTGGGGGCGGGGAAGGAGACCCAGTACTTC
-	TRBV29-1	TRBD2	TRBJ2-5	CSPIGGTSKETQYF	TGCAGCCCCATCGGCGGGACTAGCAAAGAGACCCAGTACTTC
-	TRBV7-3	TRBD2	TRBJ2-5	CASSALAGETQYF	TGTGCCAGCAGCGCACTAGCGGGAGAGACCCAGTACTTC
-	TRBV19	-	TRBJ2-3	CASSRPPGLGITDTQYF	TGTGCCAGTAGTAGACCACCGGGACTTGGAATCACAGATACGCAGTATTTT
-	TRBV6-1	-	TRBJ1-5	CASSENRVSNQPQHF	TGTGCCAGCAGTGAAAACAGGGTTTCCAATCAGCCCCAGCATTTT
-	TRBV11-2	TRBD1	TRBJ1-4	CASSTRDRGATNEKLFF	TGTGCCAGCAGCACCCGGGACAGGGGGGCAACTAATGAAAAACTGTTTTTT
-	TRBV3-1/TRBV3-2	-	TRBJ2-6	CASSQDFLPSGANVLTF	TGTGCCAGCAGCCAAGACTTCCTCCCGTCTGGGGCCAACGTCCTGACTTTC
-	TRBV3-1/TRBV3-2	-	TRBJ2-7	CASSQVHRSYEQYF	TGTGCCAGCAGCCAAGTACACCGCTCCTACGAGCAGTACTTC
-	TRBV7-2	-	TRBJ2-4	CASSFVIGTSGSKNIQYF	TGTGCCAGCAGCTTCGTTATAGGGACTTCGGGTTCCAAAAACATTCAGTACTTC
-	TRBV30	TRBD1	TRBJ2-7	CAWGTWPGTGEREQYF	TGTGCCTGGGGTACTTGGCCGGGGACAGGGGAGAGGGAGCAGTACTTC
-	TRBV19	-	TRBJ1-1	CASGTGALNTEAFF	TGTGCCAGTGGGACGGGAGCCTTGAACACTGAAGCTTTCTTT
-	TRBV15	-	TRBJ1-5	CATSRATGFDQPQHF	TGTGCCACCAGCAGGGCTACAGGGTTTGATCAGCCCCAGCATTTT
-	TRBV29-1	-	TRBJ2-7	CSVELRGNSYEQYF	TGCAGCGTTGAACTAAGGGGTAACTCCTACGAGCAGTACTTC
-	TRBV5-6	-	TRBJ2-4	CASSFRAASAKNIQYF	TGTGCCAGCAGCTTCAGGGCAGCTTCAGCCAAAAACATTCAGTACTTC
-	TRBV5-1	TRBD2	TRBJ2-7	CASSLASGGYEQYF	TGCGCCAGCAGCTTAGCTAGCGGGGGCTACGAGCAGTACTTC
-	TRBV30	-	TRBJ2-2	CAWSVGSGSTGELFF	TGTGCCTGGAGTGTTGGTAGCGGATCCACCGGGGAGCTGTTTTTT
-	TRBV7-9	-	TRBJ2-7	CASSPAGMTYEQYF	TGTGCCAGCAGCCCAGCAGGGATGACCTACGAGCAGTACTTC
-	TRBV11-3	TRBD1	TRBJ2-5	CASSSGTGVSETQYF	TGTGCCAGCAGCTCCGGGACAGGGGTTTCGGAGACCCAGTACTTC
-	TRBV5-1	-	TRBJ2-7	CASSLAVAPESTYEQYF	TGCGCCAGCAGCTTGGCGGTAGCGCCCGAAAGTACCTACGAGCAGTACTTC
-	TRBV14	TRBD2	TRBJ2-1	CASSQDLAGETYNEQFF	TGTGCCAGCAGCCAAGACCTAGCGGGAGAAACCTACAATGAGCAGTTCTTC
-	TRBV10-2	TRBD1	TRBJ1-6	CASSTGQGLSSPLHF	TGCGCCAGCAGTACGGGACAGGGGCTGAGTTCACCCCTCCACTTT
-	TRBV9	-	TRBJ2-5	CASALRERETQYF	TGTGCCAGTGCCTTGAGGGAGAGGGAGACCCAGTACTTC
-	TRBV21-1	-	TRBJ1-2	CASSKAQGNYGYTF	TGTGCCAGCAGCAAAGCGCAGGGGAACTATGGCTACACCTTC
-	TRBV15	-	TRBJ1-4	CATSRDRGGEKLFF	TGTGCCACCAGCAGAGATAGAGGAGGGGAAAAACTGTTTTTT
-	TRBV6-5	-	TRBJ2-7	CASSVSGYEQYF	TGTGCCAGCAGCGTAAGCGGTTACGAGCAGTACTTC
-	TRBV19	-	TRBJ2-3	CASSPRTETVTDTQYF	TGTGCCAGTAGTCCCCGGACAGAGACCGTCACAGATACGCAGTATTTT
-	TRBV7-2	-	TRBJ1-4	CASSPIFGPGEKLFF	TGTGCCAGCAGCCCAATTTTTGGGCCAGGAGAAAAACTGTTTTTT
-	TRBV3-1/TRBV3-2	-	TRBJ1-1	CASSQVSGNTEAFF	TGTGCCAGCAGCCAAGTAAGCGGGAACACTGAAGCTTTCTTT
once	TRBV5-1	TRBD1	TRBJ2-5	CASSWGHSRQGAGETQYF	TGCGCCAGCAGCTGGGGGCATTCCCGACAGGGGGCGGGAGAGACCCAGTACTTC